These 19 T cell receptor beta chains were all obtained from the same sample, sequenced in a study of blood T cell repertoires in COVID-19. Produced via immunoSEQ multiplex PCR; TCRdb's table is partial and in-frame only. The sample lists roughly 290,000 clones, around 89% occurring once. The source material was PBMCs or T cells enriched from blood (not recorded which). The origin of the receptors is a woman aged 18-30 years with acute COVID-19.

The chain has TRBV30 and TRBJ2-7; 11 bases match TRBD2. Germline assignment: CDR1 GTSNPN and CDR2 SVGIG (reference sequence). CDR3 length equals 14 residues. With V trimmed by 3 bases and J by 6 bases, 7 bases remained unmatched. CDR3 sequence reads: CAWRSWLAGGEQYF. The CDR3 nucleotides are TGTGCCTGGAGGTCGTGGCTAGCGGGAGGCGAGCAGTACTTC.

J is TRBJ1-2 and V is TRBV28, with a weak D call TRBD1 (6 bases). Per the germline V gene, CDR1 is MDHEN and CDR2 is SYDVKM. Trimming shortened V by 10 bases and J by 2 bases, and 14 bases separated the two germline ends. The CDR3 spans 13 residues. The CDR3 region has the DNA TGTGCCATTACGACAGGAAGAAACTATGGCTACACCTTC. This encodes CAITTGRNYGYTF.

This chain joins TRBV27 and TRBJ1-6; D ambiguous. The germline V and J ends were trimmed by 0 bases and 2 bases, with 11 bases remaining between them. CDR1 and CDR2 (germline): MNHEY, SMNVEV (reference sequence). The CDR3 spans 17 residues. The CDR3 here is CASSLSLGGPYNSPLHF. CDR3 bases: TGTGCCAGCAGTTTATCTTTGGGCGGGCCCTATAATTCACCCCTCCACTTT.

This clone was observed a single time. The chain recombines TRBV4-2 with TRBJ2-5, with D possibly matching TRBD1 (6 bases). This CDR3 has 13 residues. CDR1 and CDR2 (germline): LGHNA, YNFKEQ. V was pared by 0 bases and J by 12 bases, with 14 bases between. The CDR3 protein is CASSQDSRGDKYF. The CDR3, as DNA: TGTGCCAGCAGCCAAGATAGCAGGGGAGATAAGTACTTC.

This chain links TRBV29-1 with TRBJ1-6; D gene ambiguous. CDR1 is SQVTM, CDR2 ANQGSEA, per germline. The CDR3 sequence is 14 residues long. V lost 7 bases and J lost 6, with 16 bases in between. The CDR3 DNA reads as TGCAGCGCTAGATTGGGAGGCGGTAATTCACCCCTCCACTTT. Amino acids: CSARLGGGNSPLHF.

V usage is TRBV4-1 and J usage is TRBJ2-7, with TRBD1 as a possible D gene (6 bases). V was cut by 1 base and J by 2 bases, with 12 bases left in between. This CDR3 contains 15 residues. The germline gives CDR1 MGHRA, CDR2 YSYEKL. CDR3 nucleotides: TGCGCCAGCAGCCAAGGAATAGGGGGAACCTACGAGCAGTACTTC. Its protein product is CASSQGIGGTYEQYF.

The rearrangement links TRBV29-1 to TRBJ1-1; no firm D call. Trimming shortened V by 5 bases and J by 0 bases, and 10 bases separated the two germline ends. The CDR3 spans 13 residues. The germline CDR1 and CDR2 sequences are SQVTM and ANQGSEA. The CDR3: CSVYSPLNTEAFF. DNA of the CDR3: TGCAGCGTTTATAGTCCTTTGAACACTGAAGCTTTCTTT. The full variable domain, its missing parts supplied by reference TRBV29-1 and TRBJ1-1, is SAVISQKPSRDICQRGTSLTIQCQVDSQVTMMFWYRQQPGQSLTLIATANQGSEATYESGFVIDKFPISRPNLTFSTLTVSNMSPEDSSIYLCSVYSPLNTEAFFGQGTRLTVV.

This sequence joins TRBV6-2 or TRBV6-3 and TRBJ1-2, with 9 bases that match TRBD1. V lost 3 bases to trimming and J lost 1 base; unmatched junction nucleotides: 3. Per germline, CDR1 MNHEY and CDR2 SVGEGT. The CDR3 is 15 amino acids. The CDR3, as DNA: TGTGCCAGCAGTTATGGGACAGGGAGTAACTATGGCTACACCTTC. Translated, it gives CASSYGTGSNYGYTF.

The gene calls are TRBV5-1 and TRBJ2-5, with 8 bases aligning to TRBD1. Germline CDR1 reads SGHRS; CDR2 reads YFSETQ. The J segment lost 3 bases and the V segment lost 3 bases, leaving 4 bases of the junction unmatched. The CDR3 sequence is 14 residues long. The CDR3 coding sequence is TGCGCCAGCAGCTCGGGGACAGGAAAAGAGACCCAGTACTTC. This sequence encodes CASSSGTGKETQYF.

The chain recombines TRBV11-2 with TRBJ1-3; the D is unclear. Trimming took off 0 bases at V and 1 base at J, with 4 bases between the two ends. This CDR3 has 14 residues. Germline V gene sequence: CDR1 SGHAT, CDR2 FQNNGV. As DNA, the CDR3 is TGTGCCAGCAGCTTAGACAGGTCTGGAAACACCATATATTTT. This sequence encodes CASSLDRSGNTIYF.

This rearrangement joins TRBV2 to TRBJ1-2; D not resolved. This CDR3 comprises 15 residues. CDR1 and CDR2 from the germline V gene are SNHLY and FYNNEI. Trimming shortened V by 6 bases and J by 3 bases, and 17 bases separated the two germline ends. The CDR3 sequence is CASRPAREGHYGYTF. Here the CDR3 DNA reads TGTGCCAGCAGGCCAGCCCGGGAGGGCCACTATGGCTACACCTTC.

The rearrangement links TRBV9 to TRBJ2-7; TRBD1 might be the D (6 bases). The germline V gene has CDR1 SGDLS and CDR2 YYNGEE. The ends were cut back, 0 bases at V and 4 bases at J, with 11 bases in the middle. The CDR3 contains 14 residues. CDR3 DNA: TGTGCCAGCAGCGTAGAACAGGGTCCTTACGAGCAGTACTTC. It is translated as CASSVEQGPYEQYF.

This clone was seen more than once but under ten times. The V gene is TRBV4-1, the J gene TRBJ2-3, with TRBD2 matching over 13 bases. After removal of 4 bases from V and 2 bases from J, the junction contained 6 bases not matched to a gene. This CDR3 has 17 amino acids. CDR1 MGHRA and CDR2 YSYEKL come from the germline V gene. The DNA for the CDR3 is TGCGCCAGCAGCCTGCGACTAGCGGGAGGCTACACAGATACGCAGTATTTT. Translating it yields CASSLRLAGGYTDTQYF.

The chain is built from TRBV6-5 and TRBJ1-1, with D possibly being TRBD1 (5 bases). V lost 0 bases to trimming and J lost 1 base, with 12 bases between them. The CDR3 runs to 16 residues. Germline-derived CDR1 and CDR2 are MNHEY and SVGAGI. CDR3 loop: CASSYSFGARNTEAFF. CDR3 DNA: TGTGCCAGCAGTTACTCCTTTGGGGCACGGAACACTGAAGCTTTCTTT.

The gene calls are TRBV7-9 and TRBJ1-1; TRBD1 is a possible D gene (5 bases). The CDR3 sequence is 12 residues long. Germline values: CDR1 SEHNR, CDR2 FQNEAQ (reference sequence). The V gene lost 1 base and the J gene lost 8 bases, with 8 bases spanning the gap. CDR3 in DNA: TGTGCCAGCAGCTTAGGACAGAAAGAAGCTTTCTTT. It codes for CASSLGQKEAFF.

This clone has just one count. The chain combines TRBV15 with TRBJ2-1; TRBD1 matches at 8 bases. J lost 7 bases, V lost 1 base, and 6 bases had no gene match. Looked up from germline, CDR1 is LNHNV and CDR2 is YYDKDF (reference sequence). The CDR3 runs 15 residues. The CDR3 reads CATSRGTGMRNEQFF. CDR3 in DNA: TGTGCCACCAGCAGAGGGACAGGGATGAGGAATGAGCAGTTCTTC.

This clone is a singleton in its sample. The V call is TRBV9, the J call TRBJ1-3; D call uncertain. CDR1 and CDR2 from the germline V gene are SGDLS and YYNGEE. The V and J ends lost 0 bases and 0 bases respectively, with 7 bases between them. The CDR3 covers 15 residues. The CDR3 DNA is TGTGCCAGCAGCGTAGGTGACTACTCTGGAAACACCATATATTTT. Protein: CASSVGDYSGNTIYF.

The chain is built from TRBV5-8 and TRBJ2-1, with 8 bases aligning to TRBD1. The CDR3 is made up of 15 amino acids. Germline CDR1 is SGHTS and CDR2 is YDEGEE. Trimming cost V 4 bases and J 7 bases; bases outside gene matches: 10. The CDR3 loop reads CASSPRSRGLNEQFF. As DNA, the CDR3 is TGTGCCAGCAGCCCGAGATCCAGGGGGCTTAATGAGCAGTTCTTC.

The chain couples TRBV5-6 to TRBJ2-1, with 13 bases matching TRBD2. The CDR3 has 16 amino acids. In germline, CDR1 is SGHDT, CDR2 YYEEEE. With 3 bases clipped from V and 4 bases from J, the junction kept 4 bases outside the gene matches. The CDR3 DNA is TGTGCCAGCAGCTCAGGACTAGCGGGAGTATACAATGAGCAGTTCTTC. Translating gives CASSSGLAGVYNEQFF. Based on the CDR3 plus reference TRBV5-6 and TRBJ2-1, the full variable domain is DAGVTQSPTHLIKTRGQQVTLRCSPKSGHDTVSWYQQALGQGPQFIFQYYEEEERQRGNFPDRFSGHQFPNYSSELNVNALLLGDSALYLCASSSGLAGVYNEQFFGPGTRLTVL.